This TCR beta chain is from a study of blood T cells in healthy people across ages. Germline CDR1 is DFQATT and CDR2 is SNEGSKA (reference sequence). CDR3 size: 15 residues. The V gene end was trimmed by 6 bases and the J gene end by 4 bases; junction bases not matched to a gene: 11. Through a sample-barcoded 5' primer and a J-beta primer mix, a second PCR was run for about 6 to 11 cycles. Using its own MiXCR run on the 5' RACE reads, TCRdb lists one record per CDR3 protein. Among 850,000 to 1,000,000 distinct CDR3 sequences listed, roughly half were seen once. The source is a woman aged 55-69 years in good health. Source material: blood. This chain connects TRBV20-1 to TRBJ2-7, with 11 bases matching TRBD2. For the CDR3, the DNA is TGCAGTGCCATACTAGCGGGAGCGGCTTGGTACGAGCAGTACTTC. This encodes CSAILAGAAWYEQYF.